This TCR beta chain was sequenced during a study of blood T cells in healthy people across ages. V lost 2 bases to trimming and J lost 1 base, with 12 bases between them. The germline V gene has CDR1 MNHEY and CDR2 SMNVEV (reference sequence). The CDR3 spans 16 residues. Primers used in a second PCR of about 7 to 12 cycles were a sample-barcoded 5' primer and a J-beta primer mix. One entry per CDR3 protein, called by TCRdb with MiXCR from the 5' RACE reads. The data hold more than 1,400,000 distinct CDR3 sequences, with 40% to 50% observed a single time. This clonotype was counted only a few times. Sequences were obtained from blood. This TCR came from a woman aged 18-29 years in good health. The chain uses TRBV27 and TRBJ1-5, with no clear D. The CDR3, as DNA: TGTGCCAGCAGTTTACGTGGAGACGGGAGCAATCAGCCCCAGCATTTT. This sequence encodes CASSLRGDGSNQPQHF.